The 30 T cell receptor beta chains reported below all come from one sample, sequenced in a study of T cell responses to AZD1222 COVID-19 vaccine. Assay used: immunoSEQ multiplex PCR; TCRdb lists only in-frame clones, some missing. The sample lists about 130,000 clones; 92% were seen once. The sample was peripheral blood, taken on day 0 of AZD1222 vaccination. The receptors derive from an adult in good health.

CDR3 sequence: CATSPGQGWNTEAFF. The CDR3 DNA reads TGTGCCACCAGCCCGGGCCAGGGATGGAACACTGAAGCTTTCTTT. The chain uses TRBV15 and TRBJ1-1, with D perhaps matching TRBD1 (5 bases). Deletions cut 5 bases from V and 1 base from J, with 14 bases between. Germline V CDR1 and CDR2: LNHNV, YYDKDF (reference sequence). The CDR3 totals 15 residues. Together with reference TRBV15 and TRBJ1-1, the CDR3 gives the full variable domain: DAMVIQNPRYQVTQFGKPVTLSCSQTLNHNVMYWYQQKSSQAPKLLFHYYDKDFNNEADTPDNFQSRRPNTSFCFLDIRSPGLGDTAMYLCATSPGQGWNTEAFFGQGTRLTVV.

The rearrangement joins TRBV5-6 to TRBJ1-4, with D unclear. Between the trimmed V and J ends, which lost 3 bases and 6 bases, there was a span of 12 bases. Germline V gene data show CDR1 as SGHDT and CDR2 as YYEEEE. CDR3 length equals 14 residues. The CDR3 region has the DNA TGTGCCAGCAGCTCTGTCGGGAGGGATGAAAAACTGTTTTTT. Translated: CASSSVGRDEKLFF. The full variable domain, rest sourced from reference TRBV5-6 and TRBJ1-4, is DAGVTQSPTHLIKTRGQQVTLRCSPKSGHDTVSWYQQALGQGPQFIFQYYEEEERQRGNFPDRFSGHQFPNYSSELNVNALLLGDSALYLCASSSVGRDEKLFFGSGTQLSVL.

DNA for the CDR3: TGTGCCAGCTCTGCGACGAGTCAGGACTATGGCTACACCTTC. Translated: CASSATSQDYGYTF. The V and J genes are TRBV18 and TRBJ1-2; D unclear. Trimming pared 6 bases from V and 3 bases from J, leaving 14 bases between. Germline values: CDR1 KGHSH, CDR2 LQKENI. The CDR3 has 14 amino acids.

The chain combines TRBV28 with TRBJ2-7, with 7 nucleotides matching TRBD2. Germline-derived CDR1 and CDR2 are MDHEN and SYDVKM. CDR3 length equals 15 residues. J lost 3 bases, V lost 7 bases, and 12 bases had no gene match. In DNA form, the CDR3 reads TGTGCCAGCACTCCCCCCGGGGGGACCCTCTACGAGCAGTACTTC. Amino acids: CASTPPGGTLYEQYF.

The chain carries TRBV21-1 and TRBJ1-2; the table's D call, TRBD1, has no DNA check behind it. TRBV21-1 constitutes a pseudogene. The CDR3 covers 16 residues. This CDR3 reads CASSPRIRDSVYGYTF. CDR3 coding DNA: TGTGCCAGCAGCCCAAGAATCCGGGACAGCGTCTATGGCTACACCTTC.

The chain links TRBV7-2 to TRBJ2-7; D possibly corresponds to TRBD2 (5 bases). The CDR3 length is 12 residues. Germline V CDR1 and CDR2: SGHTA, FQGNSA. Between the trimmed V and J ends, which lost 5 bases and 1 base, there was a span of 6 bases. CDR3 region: CASSPGSYEQYF. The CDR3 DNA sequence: TGTGCCAGCAGCCCGGGGTCCTACGAGCAGTACTTC.

CDR3: CASSPPGNGYTF. CDR3 bases: TGTGCCAGCTCACCGCCGGGTAATGGCTACACCTTC. V gene TRBV18 combines with J gene TRBJ1-2; D is unclear. CDR3 length equals 12 residues. V shed 3 bases and J shed 6 bases, with 8 bases lying between them. Per the germline V gene, CDR1 is KGHSH and CDR2 is LQKENI. Full variable domain (missing parts from reference TRBV18 and TRBJ1-2): NAGVMQNPRHLVRRRGQEARLRCSPMKGHSHVYWYRQLPEEGLKFMVYLQKENIIDESGMPKERFSAEFPKEGPSILRIQQVVRGDSAAYFCASSPPGNGYTFGSGTRLTVV.

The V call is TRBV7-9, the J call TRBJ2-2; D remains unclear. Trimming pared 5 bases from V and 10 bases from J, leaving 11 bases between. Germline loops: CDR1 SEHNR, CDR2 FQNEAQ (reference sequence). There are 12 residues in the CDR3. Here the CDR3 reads CASSINDPELFF. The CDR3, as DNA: TGTGCCAGCAGCATCAATGACCCGGAGCTGTTTTTT.

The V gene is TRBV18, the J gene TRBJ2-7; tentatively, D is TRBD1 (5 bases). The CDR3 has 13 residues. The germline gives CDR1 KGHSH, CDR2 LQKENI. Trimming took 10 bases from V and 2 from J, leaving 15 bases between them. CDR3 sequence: CATGGEGAYEQYF. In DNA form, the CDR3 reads TGTGCCACGGGTGGGGAAGGGGCCTACGAGCAGTACTTC.

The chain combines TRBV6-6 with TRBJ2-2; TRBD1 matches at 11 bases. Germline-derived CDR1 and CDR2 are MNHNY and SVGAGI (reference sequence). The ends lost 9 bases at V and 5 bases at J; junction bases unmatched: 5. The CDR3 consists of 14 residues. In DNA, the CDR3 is TGTGCCAGTCGGACAGGGGGCAAAACCGGGGAGCTGTTTTTT. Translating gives CASRTGGKTGELFF.

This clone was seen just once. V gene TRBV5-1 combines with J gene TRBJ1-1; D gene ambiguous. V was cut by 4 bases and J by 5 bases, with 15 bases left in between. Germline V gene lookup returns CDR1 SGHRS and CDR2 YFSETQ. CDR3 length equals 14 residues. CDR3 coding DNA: TGCGCCAGCAGCGTCGACCGGGAGGAGACTGAAGCTTTCTTT. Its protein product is CASSVDREETEAFF. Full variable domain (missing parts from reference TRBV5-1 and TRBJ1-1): KAGVTQTPRYLIKTRGQQVTLSCSPISGHRSVSWYQQTPGQGLQFLFEYFSETQRNKGNFPGRFSGRQFSNSRSEMNVSTLELGDSALYLCASSVDREETEAFFGQGTRLTVV.

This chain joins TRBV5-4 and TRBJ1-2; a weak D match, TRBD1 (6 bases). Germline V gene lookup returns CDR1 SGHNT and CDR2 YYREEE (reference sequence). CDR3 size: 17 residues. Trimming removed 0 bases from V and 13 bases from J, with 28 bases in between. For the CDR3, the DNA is TGTGCCAGCAGCTTGGAAGGGGCAGGGATTAGGTACGGGGGCAGCACCTTC. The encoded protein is CASSLEGAGIRYGGSTF.

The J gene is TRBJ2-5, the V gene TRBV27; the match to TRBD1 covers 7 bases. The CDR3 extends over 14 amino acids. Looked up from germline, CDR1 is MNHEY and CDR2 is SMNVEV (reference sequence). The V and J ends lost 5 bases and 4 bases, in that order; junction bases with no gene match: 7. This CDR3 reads CASSRRGRGETQYF. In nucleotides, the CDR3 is TGTGCCAGCAGTAGAAGGGGGCGAGGAGAGACCCAGTACTTC.

The CDR3 here is CASRAGDETQYF. The CDR3 region has the DNA TGTGCCAGCAGGGCGGGGGACGAGACCCAGTACTTC. The rearrangement uses TRBV2 and TRBJ2-5; 7 positions match TRBD2. The CDR3 runs 12 residues. Germline CDR1 and CDR2: SNHLY and FYNNEI. The J segment lost 5 bases and the V segment lost 6 bases, leaving 3 bases of the junction unmatched. Combining the CDR3 with reference TRBV2 and TRBJ2-5 gives the whole variable domain EPEVTQTPSHQVTQMGQEVILRCVPISNHLYFYWYRQILGQKVEFLVSFYNNEISEKSEIFDDQFSVERPDGSNFTLKIRSTKLEDSAMYFCASRAGDETQYFGPGTRLLVL.

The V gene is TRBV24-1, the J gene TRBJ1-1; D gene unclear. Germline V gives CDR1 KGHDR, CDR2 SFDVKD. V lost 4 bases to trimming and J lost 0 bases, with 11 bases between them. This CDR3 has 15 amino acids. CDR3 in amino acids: CATSDRRSMNTEAFF. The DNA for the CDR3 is TGTGCCACCAGTGACCGACGGTCAATGAACACTGAAGCTTTCTTT.

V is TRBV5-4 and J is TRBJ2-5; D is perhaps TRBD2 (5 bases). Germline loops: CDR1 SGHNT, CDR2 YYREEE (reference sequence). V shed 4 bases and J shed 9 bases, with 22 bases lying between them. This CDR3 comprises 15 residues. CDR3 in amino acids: CASSSERALLGAQYF. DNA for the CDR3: TGTGCCAGCAGCAGTGAGAGGGCGTTGCTTGGGGCCCAGTACTTC. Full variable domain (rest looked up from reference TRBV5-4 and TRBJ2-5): ETGVTQSPTHLIKTRGQQVTLRCSSQSGHNTVSWYQQALGQGPQFIFQYYREEENGRGNFPPRFSGLQFPNYSSELNVNALELDDSALYLCASSSERALLGAQYFGPGTRLLVL.

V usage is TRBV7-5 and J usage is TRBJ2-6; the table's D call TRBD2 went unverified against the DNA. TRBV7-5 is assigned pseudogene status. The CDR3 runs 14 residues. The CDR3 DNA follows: TGTGTCAGAAGCCCTAGGAACGGGGCCAACGTCCTGACTTTC. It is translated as CVRSPRNGANVLTF.

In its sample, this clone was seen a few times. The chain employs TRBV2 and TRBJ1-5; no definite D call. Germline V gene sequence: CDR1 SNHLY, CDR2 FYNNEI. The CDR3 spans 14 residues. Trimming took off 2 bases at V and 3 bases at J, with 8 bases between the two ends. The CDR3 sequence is CASSETGFNQPQHF. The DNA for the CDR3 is TGTGCCAGCAGTGAAACTGGGTTCAATCAGCCCCAGCATTTT.

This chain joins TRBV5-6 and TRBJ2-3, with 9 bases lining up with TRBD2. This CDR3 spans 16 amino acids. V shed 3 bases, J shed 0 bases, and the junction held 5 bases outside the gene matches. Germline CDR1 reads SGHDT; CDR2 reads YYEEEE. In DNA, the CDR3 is TGTGCCAGCAGCTCCCCGCGGGGGGGGAGCACAGATACGCAGTATTTT. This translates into CASSSPRGGSTDTQYF.

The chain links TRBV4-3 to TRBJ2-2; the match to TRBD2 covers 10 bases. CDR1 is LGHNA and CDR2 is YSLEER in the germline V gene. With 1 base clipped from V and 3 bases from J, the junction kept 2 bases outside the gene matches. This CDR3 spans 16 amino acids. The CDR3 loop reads CASSQGTSGYTGELFF. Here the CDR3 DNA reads TGCGCCAGCAGCCAAGGGACTAGCGGTTACACCGGGGAGCTGTTTTTT.

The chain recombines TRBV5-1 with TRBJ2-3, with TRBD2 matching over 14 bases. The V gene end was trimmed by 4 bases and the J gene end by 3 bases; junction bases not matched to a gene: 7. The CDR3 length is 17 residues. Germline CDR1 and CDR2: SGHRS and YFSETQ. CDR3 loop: CASSPPGLAGATDTQYF. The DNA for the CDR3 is TGCGCCAGCAGCCCGCCGGGACTAGCGGGGGCAACAGATACGCAGTATTTT.

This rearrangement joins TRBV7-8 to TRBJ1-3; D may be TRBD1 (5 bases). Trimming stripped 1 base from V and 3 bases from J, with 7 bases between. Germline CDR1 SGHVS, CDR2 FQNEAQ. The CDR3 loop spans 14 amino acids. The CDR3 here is CASSLERGGNTIYF. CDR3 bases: TGTGCCAGCAGCTTAGAAAGGGGTGGAAACACCATATATTTT.

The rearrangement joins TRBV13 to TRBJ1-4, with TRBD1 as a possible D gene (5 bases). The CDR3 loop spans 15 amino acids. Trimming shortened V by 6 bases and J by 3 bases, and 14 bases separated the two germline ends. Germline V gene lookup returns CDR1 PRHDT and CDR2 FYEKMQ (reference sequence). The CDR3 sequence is CASRRTGAANEKLFF. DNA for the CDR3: TGTGCCAGCAGACGTACAGGCGCCGCTAATGAAAAACTGTTTTTT.

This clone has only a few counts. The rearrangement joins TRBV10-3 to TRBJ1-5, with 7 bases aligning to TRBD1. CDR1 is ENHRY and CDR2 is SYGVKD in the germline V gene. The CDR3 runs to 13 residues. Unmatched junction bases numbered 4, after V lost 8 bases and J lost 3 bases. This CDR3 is CAIAGGDNQPQHF. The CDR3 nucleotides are TGTGCCATCGCAGGGGGGGACAATCAGCCCCAGCATTTT.

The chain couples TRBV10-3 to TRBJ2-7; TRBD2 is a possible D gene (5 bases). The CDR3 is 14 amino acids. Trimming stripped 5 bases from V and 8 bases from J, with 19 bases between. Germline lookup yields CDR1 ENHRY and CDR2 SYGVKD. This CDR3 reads CAISPPSGSGQQYF. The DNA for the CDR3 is TGTGCCATCAGTCCCCCTTCGGGGTCCGGTCAGCAGTACTTC.

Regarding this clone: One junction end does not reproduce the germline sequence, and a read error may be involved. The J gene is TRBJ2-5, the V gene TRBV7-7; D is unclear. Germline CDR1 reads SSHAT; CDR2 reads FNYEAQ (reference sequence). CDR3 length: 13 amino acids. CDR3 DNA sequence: TGTGCTAGCAGACAAAACAGTGAAGGAGCCCAGTACTTC. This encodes CASRQNSEGAQYF.

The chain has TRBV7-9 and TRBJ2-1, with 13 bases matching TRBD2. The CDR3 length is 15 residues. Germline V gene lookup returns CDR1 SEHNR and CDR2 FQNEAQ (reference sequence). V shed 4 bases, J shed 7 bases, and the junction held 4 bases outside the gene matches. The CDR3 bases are TGTGCCAGCAGCTCGGGACTAGCGGGGTCGAATGAGCAGTTCTTC. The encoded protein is CASSSGLAGSNEQFF.

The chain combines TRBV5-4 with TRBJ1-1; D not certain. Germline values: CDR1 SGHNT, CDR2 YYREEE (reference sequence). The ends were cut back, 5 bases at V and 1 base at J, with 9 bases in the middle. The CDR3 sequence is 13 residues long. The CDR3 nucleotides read TGTGCCAGCAGATATTTGGGGAACACTGAAGCTTTCTTT. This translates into CASRYLGNTEAFF.

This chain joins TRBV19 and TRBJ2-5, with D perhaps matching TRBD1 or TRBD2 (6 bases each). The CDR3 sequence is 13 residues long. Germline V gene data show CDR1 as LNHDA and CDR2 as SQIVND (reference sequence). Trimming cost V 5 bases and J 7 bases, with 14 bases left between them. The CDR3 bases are TGTGCCAGTAGTCCGCGGGACATTGGGACCCAGTACTTC. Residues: CASSPRDIGTQYF.

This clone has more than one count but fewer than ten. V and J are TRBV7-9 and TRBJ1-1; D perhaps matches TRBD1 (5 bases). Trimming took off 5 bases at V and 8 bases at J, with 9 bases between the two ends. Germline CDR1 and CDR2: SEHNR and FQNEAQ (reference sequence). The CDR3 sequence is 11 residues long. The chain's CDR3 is CASSRTLEAFF. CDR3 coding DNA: TGTGCCAGCAGCCGGACATTGGAAGCTTTCTTT.